This T cell receptor beta chain was documented in a study of identical twins (TCRdb year 2016). Regarding the study in general: TCR alpha and beta repertoires from monozygotic twins, unrelated adults of various ages and cord blood were deep-sequenced to test whether fetal clonotypes persist. To rule out contamination, replicate twin experiments were performed at different times with different library preparation protocols. The investigation overall reported the following: Because the same donors could not be followed over many years, the conclusions relied on cross-sectional statistical analysis. Out-of-frame TCR alpha sharing in monozygotic twins was systematically underestimated by recombination models, whereas sharing between unrelated individuals was in agreement with the recombination models. Excess twin sharing in beta out-of-frame sequences was weaker because fewer shared sequences lowered the signal-to-noise ratio. Zero-insertion analyses could be partly confounded by invariant T cells such as MAIT and iNKT, though diverse VJ usage argued against such confounding for most clonotypes. Out-of-frame TCR alpha sequences shared between twins showed an excess of low generation-probability sequences compared with coincidental sharing between unrelated individuals. Abundant cord blood beta clonotypes had fewer insertions, young adult naive repertoires showed a similar but weaker trend, and memory repertoires showed no such trend.

Points on this clonotype: It lacks a known antigen. No base-level quality is on record; no much larger clone is a single base apart.

Preparation of the library involved 5' RACE. TCRdb lists the instrument as Illumina HiSeq 2000. Template switching introduced a universal primer binding site; the final cDNA contained a unique molecular identifier, enabling accurate counting of TCR cDNA molecules. Specific primers in the conserved constant-segment region were used to synthesize first-strand cDNA for TCR alpha and beta chains. Each cDNA library was double barcoded, with a SMART-Mk sample barcode plus Illumina barcodes, to control for contamination. TruSeq adapter sequences along with Illumina sample barcodes were introduced in two successive PCR steps. Sequencing of the TCR alpha and beta cDNA libraries was done on the Illumina HiSeq platform using custom primers. The original methods were these. Unique molecular identifiers were extracted from raw reads with MiGEC, and CDR3 positions were determined with MiXCR. Recombination models were inferred per individual with the repgenHMM and IGoR tools using an EM algorithm. Shared clonotypes were analyzed with the tcR package in R, and sharing was normalized by the product of cloneset sizes. To study raw recombination free of thymic and clonal selection effects, out-of-frame nonproductive sequences were analyzed. TCRdb itself trimmed the public reads at Q25 with fastp, ran MiXCR and retained productive beta chains. Duplicate CDR3 protein sequences are folded into a single record with the most common DNA and genes. Here the V and J calls rest on TCRdb's processing, not on the authors' analysis. The sample has about 530,000 distinct CDR3 sequences on record, approximately 20% of them singletons. The top ten clones comprise about 0.48% of the sample.

Only healthy Caucasian donors were included. Three pairs of female monozygotic twins, all aged roughly 18 to 29 years, made up the twin cohort. Positive isolation kits from Invitrogen were used to isolate CD4+ and CD8+ T cell populations. The sample was also linked to a second study, of yellow fever vaccine responses in identical twins. Reported in the second study: According to the authors, the vaccine-induced T cell response in identical twins seemed to be partly convergent and partly specific to each individual. Focusing on identical twins, the study followed the T cell clones that responded to the vaccine, and did so with precision.

Sample: CD4+ T cells sorted from blood. The receptor's source is a woman aged 18-29 years in good health.

The DNA reads as follows: TGCGCCAGCAGCTTGGAGGGGTATGCTACTGAAGCTTTCTTT. It codes for CASSLEGYATEAFF. In this chain, TRBV5-1 is recombined with TRBJ1-1, and the D gene may be TRBD1, 5 bases matching. The CDR3 covers 14 residues, taking in both the cysteine and the phenylalanine. Only CDR3 DNA remains: 42 bases, in frame from the first base. V loses 0 bases, J loses 5 bases, and the germline ends lie 11 bases apart. Sequences SGHRS (CDR1) and YFSETQ (CDR2) are obtained from the germline V gene.